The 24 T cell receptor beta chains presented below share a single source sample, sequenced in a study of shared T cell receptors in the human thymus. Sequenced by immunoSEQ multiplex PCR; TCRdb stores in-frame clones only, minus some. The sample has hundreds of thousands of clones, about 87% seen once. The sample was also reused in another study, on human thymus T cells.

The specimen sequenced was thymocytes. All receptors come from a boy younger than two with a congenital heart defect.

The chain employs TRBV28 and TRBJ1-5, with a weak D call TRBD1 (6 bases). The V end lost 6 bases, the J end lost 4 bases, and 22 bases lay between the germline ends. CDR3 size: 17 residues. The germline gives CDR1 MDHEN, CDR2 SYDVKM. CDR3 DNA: TGTGCCAGCAGCTCACCCCGACAGGATCTCCCTAATCAGCCCCAGCATTTT. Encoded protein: CASSSPRQDLPNQPQHF.

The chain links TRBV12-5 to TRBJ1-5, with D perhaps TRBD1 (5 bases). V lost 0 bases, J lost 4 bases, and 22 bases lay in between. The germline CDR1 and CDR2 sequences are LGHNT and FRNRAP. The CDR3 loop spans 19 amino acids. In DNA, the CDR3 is TGTGCTAGTGGTTTGGTACGAGGGGTAGGGAGGAGCGATAATCAGCCCCAGCATTTT. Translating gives CASGLVRGVGRSDNQPQHF.

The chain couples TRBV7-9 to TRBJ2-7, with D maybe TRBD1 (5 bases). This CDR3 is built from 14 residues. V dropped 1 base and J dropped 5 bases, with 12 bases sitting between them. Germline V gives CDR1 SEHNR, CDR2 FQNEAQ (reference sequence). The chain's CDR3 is CASSLVGHRDEQYF. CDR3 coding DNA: TGTGCCAGCAGCTTAGTGGGGCATCGAGACGAGCAGTACTTC. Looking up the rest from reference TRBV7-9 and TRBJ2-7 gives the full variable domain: DTGVSQNPRHKITKRGQNVTFRCDPISEHNRLYWYRQTLGQGPEFLTYFQNEAQLEKSRLLSDRFSAERPKGSFSTLEIQRTEQGDSAMYLCASSLVGHRDEQYFGPGTRLTVT.

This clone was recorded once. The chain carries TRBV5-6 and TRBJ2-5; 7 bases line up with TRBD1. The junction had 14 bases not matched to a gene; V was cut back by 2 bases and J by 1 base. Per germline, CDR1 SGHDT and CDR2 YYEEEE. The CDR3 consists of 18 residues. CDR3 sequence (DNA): TGTGCCAGCAGCTTCCTCCCGGGACAGCACTTCCTCCAAGAGACCCAGTACTTC. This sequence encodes CASSFLPGQHFLQETQYF.

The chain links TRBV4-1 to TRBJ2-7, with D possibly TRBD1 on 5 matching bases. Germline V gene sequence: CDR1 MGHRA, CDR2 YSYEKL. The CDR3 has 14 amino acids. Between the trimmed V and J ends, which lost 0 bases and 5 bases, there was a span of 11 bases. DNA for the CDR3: TGCGCCAGCAGCCAAGAAGATCCAGGGAACGAGCAGTACTTC. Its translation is CASSQEDPGNEQYF.

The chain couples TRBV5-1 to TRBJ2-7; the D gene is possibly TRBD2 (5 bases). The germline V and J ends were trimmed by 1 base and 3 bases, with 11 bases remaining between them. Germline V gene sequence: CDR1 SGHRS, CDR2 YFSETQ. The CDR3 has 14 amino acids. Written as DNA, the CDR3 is TGCGCCAGCAGCTTGTCCGGGAACGGCTACGAGCAGTACTTC. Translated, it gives CASSLSGNGYEQYF.

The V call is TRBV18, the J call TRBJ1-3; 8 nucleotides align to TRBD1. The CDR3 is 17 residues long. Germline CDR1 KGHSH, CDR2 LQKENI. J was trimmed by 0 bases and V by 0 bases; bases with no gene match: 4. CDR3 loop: CASSPPGTGSSGNTIYF. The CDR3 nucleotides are TGTGCCAGCTCACCACCGGGGACAGGCTCCTCTGGAAACACCATATATTTT.

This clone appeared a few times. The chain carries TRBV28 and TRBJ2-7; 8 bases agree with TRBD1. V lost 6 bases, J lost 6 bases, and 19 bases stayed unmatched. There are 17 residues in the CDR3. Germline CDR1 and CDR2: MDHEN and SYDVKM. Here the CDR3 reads CASRPTPIDRGFCEQYF. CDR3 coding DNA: TGTGCCAGCAGGCCGACACCTATTGACAGGGGATTTTGCGAGCAGTACTTC.

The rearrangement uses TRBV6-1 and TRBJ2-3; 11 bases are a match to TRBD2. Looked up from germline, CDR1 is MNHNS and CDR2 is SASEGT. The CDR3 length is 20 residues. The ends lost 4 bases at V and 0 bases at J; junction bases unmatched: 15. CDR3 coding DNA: TGTGCCAGCAGTGGCCACACAAAACTAGCGGGGGTAAAGAGCACAGATACGCAGTATTTT. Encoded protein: CASSGHTKLAGVKSTDTQYF.

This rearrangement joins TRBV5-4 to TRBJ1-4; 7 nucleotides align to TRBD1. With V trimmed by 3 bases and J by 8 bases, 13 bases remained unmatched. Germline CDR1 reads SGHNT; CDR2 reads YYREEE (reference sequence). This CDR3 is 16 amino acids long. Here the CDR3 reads CASSYNSAGGQEKLFF. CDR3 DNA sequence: TGTGCCAGCAGCTACAATTCCGCAGGGGGTCAAGAAAAACTGTTTTTT.

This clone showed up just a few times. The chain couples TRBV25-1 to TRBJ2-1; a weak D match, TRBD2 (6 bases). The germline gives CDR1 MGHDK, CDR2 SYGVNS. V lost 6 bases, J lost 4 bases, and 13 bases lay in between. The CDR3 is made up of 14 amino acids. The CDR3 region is CASSGGKSYNEQFF. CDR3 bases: TGTGCCAGCAGCGGAGGGAAAAGTTACAATGAGCAGTTCTTC.

DNA of the CDR3: TGTGCCAGCGACGGGGGGATCTACGAGCAGTACTTC. Its translation: CASDGGIYEQYF. The chain uses TRBV2 and TRBJ2-7; 7 bases agree with TRBD2. Germline values: CDR1 SNHLY, CDR2 FYNNEI. The CDR3 is 12 amino acids. V gave up 8 bases and J gave up 3 bases; unmatched junction bases: 4.

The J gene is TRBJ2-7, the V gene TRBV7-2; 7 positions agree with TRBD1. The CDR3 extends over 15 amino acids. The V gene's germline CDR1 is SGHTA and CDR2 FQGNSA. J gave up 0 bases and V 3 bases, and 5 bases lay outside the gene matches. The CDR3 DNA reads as TGTGCCAGCAGCTTGGGGACAGCAAACTCCTACGAGCAGTACTTC. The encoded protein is CASSLGTANSYEQYF.

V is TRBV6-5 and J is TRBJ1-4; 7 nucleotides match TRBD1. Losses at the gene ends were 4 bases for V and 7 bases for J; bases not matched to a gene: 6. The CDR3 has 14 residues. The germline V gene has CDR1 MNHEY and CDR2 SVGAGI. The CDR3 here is CASSFDRVGEKLFF. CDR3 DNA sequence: TGTGCCAGCAGTTTCGACAGGGTTGGTGAAAAACTGTTTTTT.

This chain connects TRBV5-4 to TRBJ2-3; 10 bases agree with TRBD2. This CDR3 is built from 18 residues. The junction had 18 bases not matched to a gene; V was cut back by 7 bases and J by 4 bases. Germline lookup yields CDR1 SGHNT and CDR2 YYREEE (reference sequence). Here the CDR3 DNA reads TGTGCCAGCCGACGGCTAGCGGGAGTTGGAGTTATCCCAGATACGCAGTATTTT. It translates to CASRRLAGVGVIPDTQYF.

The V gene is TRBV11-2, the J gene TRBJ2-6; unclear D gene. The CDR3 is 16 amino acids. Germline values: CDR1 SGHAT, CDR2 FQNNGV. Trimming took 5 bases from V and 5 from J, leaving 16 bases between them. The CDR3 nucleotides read TGTGCCAGCAGCCCCGGTTGGTCCCAAAGGGCCAACGTCCTGACTTTC. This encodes CASSPGWSQRANVLTF.

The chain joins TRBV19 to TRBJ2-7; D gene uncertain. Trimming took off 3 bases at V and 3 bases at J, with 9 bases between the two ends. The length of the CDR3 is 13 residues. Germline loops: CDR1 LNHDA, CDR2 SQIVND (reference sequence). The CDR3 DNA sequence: TGTGCCAGTAGTATTGTTCCCTTCTACGAGCAGTACTTC. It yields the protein CASSIVPFYEQYF.

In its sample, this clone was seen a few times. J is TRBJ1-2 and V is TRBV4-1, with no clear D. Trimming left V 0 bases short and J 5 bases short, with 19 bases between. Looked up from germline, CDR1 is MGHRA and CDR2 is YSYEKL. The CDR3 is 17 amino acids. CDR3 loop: CASSQEVRIGESYGYTF. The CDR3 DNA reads TGCGCCAGCAGCCAAGAGGTTAGGATCGGGGAGTCTTATGGCTACACCTTC.

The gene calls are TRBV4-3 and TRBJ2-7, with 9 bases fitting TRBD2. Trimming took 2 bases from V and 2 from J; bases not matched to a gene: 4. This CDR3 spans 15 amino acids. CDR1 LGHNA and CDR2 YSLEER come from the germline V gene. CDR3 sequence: CASSQMRGGAYEQYF. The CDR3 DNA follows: TGCGCCAGCAGCCAAATGCGGGGGGGAGCCTACGAGCAGTACTTC.

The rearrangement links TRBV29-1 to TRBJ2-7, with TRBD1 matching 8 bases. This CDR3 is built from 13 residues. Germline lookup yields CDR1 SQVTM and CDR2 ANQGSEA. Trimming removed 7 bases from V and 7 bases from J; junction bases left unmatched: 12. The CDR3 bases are TGCAGCGCCCTGACAGGGGAGTACGAGGAGCAGTACTTC. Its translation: CSALTGEYEEQYF.

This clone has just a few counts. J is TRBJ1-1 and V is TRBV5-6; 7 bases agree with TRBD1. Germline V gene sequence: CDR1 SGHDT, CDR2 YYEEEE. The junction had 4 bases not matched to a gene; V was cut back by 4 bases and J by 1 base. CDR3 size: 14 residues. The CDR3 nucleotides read TGTGCCAGCAGCCACGGGACAGAGAACACTGAAGCTTTCTTT. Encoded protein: CASSHGTENTEAFF. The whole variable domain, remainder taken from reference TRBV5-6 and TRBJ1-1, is DAGVTQSPTHLIKTRGQQVTLRCSPKSGHDTVSWYQQALGQGPQFIFQYYEEEERQRGNFPDRFSGHQFPNYSSELNVNALLLGDSALYLCASSHGTENTEAFFGQGTRLTVV.

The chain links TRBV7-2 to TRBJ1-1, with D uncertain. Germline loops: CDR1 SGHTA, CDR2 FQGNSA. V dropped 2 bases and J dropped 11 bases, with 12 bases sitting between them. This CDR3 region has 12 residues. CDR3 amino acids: CASSLKKEAAFF. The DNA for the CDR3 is TGTGCCAGCAGCTTAAAGAAGGAGGCGGCTTTCTTT.

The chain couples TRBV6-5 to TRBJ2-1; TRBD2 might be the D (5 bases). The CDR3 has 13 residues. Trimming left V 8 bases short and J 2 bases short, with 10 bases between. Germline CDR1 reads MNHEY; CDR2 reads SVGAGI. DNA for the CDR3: TGTGCCAGCGGACTGCCCCCCTACAATGAGCAGTTCTTC. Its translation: CASGLPPYNEQFF.

CDR3: CASTGRGRRDIQYF. CDR3 nucleotide sequence: TGTGCCAGCACCGGGAGGGGGAGGCGGGACATTCAGTACTTC. J is TRBJ2-4 and V is TRBV6-8, with 8 positions matching TRBD2. This CDR3 has 14 amino acids. Germline CDR1 reads MNHGY; CDR2 reads SAAAGT. J lost 8 bases, V lost 7 bases, and 10 bases had no gene match.